This paragraph reports one T cell receptor (beta chain). Its specific antigen is unknown. Per-base qualities were not stored, and no clone one base away is much larger. The source of the sample is a study of shared clonotypes between healthy human individuals (dated by TCRdb to the early 2020s). Looking at the study overall: Two women and a few men aged 18 to 49 years were included in the cohort. Per donor, three plates each were used for CD4 naive and CD4 memory, two for CD8 naive, and one for CD8 memory. Blood TCR repertoires of roughly 5 healthy adults were deeply sequenced to estimate repertoire size and the extent of clonotype sharing between individuals. Libraries were prepared and TCR repertoires were sequenced by different laboratories using diverse techniques, in order to increase sequencing depth and limit assay-specific biases. Between about 0.9 and 10 billion PBMCs per donor were obtained by leukapheresis.

Donors were healthy HIV-negative adults with no recently reported acute infections or vaccinations. Only Caucasian adults living in Nashville, Tennessee, USA were represented among the donors. CD4+ T cells were enriched by magnetic negative selection, after which naive cells were positively selected on CD45RA and the negative fraction was taken as the memory subset. Blood was collected by leukapheresis, and PBMCs were isolated by Ficoll-Histopaque density gradient centrifugation and then cryopreserved in liquid nitrogen vapor phase. Purity and quantity of every magnetically sorted T cell population were checked by analytical flow cytometry. Each sorted fraction had its genomic DNA isolated and then quantified by UV absorbance on a Nanodrop 2000c. TCR CDR3 regions were amplified from genomic DNA by multiplex PCR using the deep immunoSEQ assay. Extracted genomic DNA from each cell subset was distributed evenly across all wells of several immunoSEQ 96-well plates, and each plate was treated as a replicate. For sorted subsets, each replicate PCR was loaded with around 220 ng genomic DNA, equivalent to about 30,000 T cell genomes. Purified libraries were measured with a Qubit 3.0 fluorometer, size-checked on a Bioanalyzer 2100, and measured again with the KAPA Library Quantification kit. Every immunoSEQ 96-well plate was sequenced on a dedicated single-read 150-cycle Illumina NextSeq 550 flow cell. Under the source paper's analysis protocol: The immunoSEQ output contained only junctional sequences without quality scores, so filtering could not match that applied to full-length reads. Sequences were annotated with PyIR, a Python wrapper for IgBLAST v1.9, using IMGT germline references to assign V/J genes and CDR3. Reads with weak V/J assignments (E-value above 1e-6), missing CDR3, stop codons, out-of-frame junctions, or ambiguous translated residues were removed. A V3J clonotype was defined by an identical inferred V gene, J gene, and CDR3 amino acid sequence. Percentage overlap between repertoires was calculated by dividing the number of shared unique clonotypes by the size of the smaller repertoire. Three approaches were used to assess repertoire richness: RTK rarefaction, the Chao1 estimator, and Recon v2.1 estimates of unobserved clonotypes. Generation probabilities were computed with OLGA for all TCRbeta clonotypes obtained by the gDNA method from several donors. Held by TCRdb, this immuneACCESS table contains in-frame sequences only and omits some clones. Under half of the omission traces to an unresolved V gene where checked; the cause of the rest is unknown. From that table come the V and J calls and clone size; the DNA was used to work out D and trimming. For this sample there are a few million clones; 85% to 95% appear just once. About 0.13% of the sample is taken by the ten largest.

Summary of the overall study and its limitations: Rarefaction of sorted-subset datasets indicated incomplete sequencing despite the large sequencing depth. Pairwise subsampling indicated that sequencing depth was expected to affect the degree of clonotype sharing among donors. Larger estimated clonotype richness was generally found for naive subsets than for memory subsets. Sampling was restricted to blood, and TCR repertoires in tissues likely differ from the TCR repertoires found in blood. Higher generation probabilities were observed for clonotypes shared by all four sorted-subset donors than for non-shared clonotypes. The genetic and exposure-history diversity represented was limited by the small number of donors. Sharing across a few donors was observed for approximately 5% of naive CD4, over 3% of naive CD8, about 2.3% of memory CD4, and around 0.4% of memory CD8 clonotypes.

For CDR1 and CDR2, the germline V gene lists MNHEY and SVGAGI. Here V drops 2 bases and J drops 0 bases, and the junction holds 2 bases not matched to any gene. The CDR3, cysteine through phenylalanine, is 15 amino acids long. Only the CDR3 DNA stays, 45 bases, in frame from base 1. This clonotype was sampled from a man aged 18-30 years in good health. Material for sequencing was naive CD4+ T cells sorted from blood. According to the study, the label for this sample's cell subset or site signals: CD45RA+ positively selected. The chain links TRBV6-5 with TRBJ2-3, and 7 bases in between align with TRBD2. The CDR3 amino acid sequence is: CASSYVAGSTDTQYF. The sequence in DNA is TGTGCCAGCAGTTACGTAGCGGGCAGCACAGATACGCAGTATTTT.